The clone carrying this T cell receptor beta chain was seen only a few times. This sample is part of a study of blood T cell repertoires in COVID-19. For the study at large: There were acute and convalescent COVID-19 samples, and they came from the United States, Italy and Spain. Nucleic acid was either cDNA or gDNA, and it came from T cells, B-cell-depleted T cells, or PBMCs.

Authors' methods: Nucleated cell number was recorded as an estimate derived from reference gene primer amplification. TCRdb keeps only in-frame clones here, not all; method: immunoSEQ multiplex PCR. Clone size and the V and J calls come from that table; the DNA yielded D and trimming. The sample includes 150,000 to 190,000 clones, 80% to 90% of them seen just once. The CDR3 is 16 residues long. Germline values: CDR1 KGHSH, CDR2 LQKENI. V was clipped by 6 bases and J by 2 bases; unmatched bases: 11. The V call is TRBV18, the J call TRBJ2-5, with TRBD1 matching 8 bases. The TCR was taken from a woman in her fifties or sixties with COVID-19, enrolled during active disease. The sample comprised peripheral blood. The CDR3 nucleotides are TGTGCCAGCTCCCCCGGACAGGGTACGGGTCAAGAGACCCAGTACTTC. Protein: CASSPGQGTGQETQYF.